Below, 3 T cell receptor beta chains from the same sample are listed, as sequenced in a study of cytomegalovirus exposure and HLA in healthy donors. This table comes from immunoSEQ multiplex PCR, and its TCRdb copy is limited to in-frame clones, with some not included. Of 150,000 to 200,000 clones in the sample, approximately 83% are singletons; the top ten hold roughly 2.8%. Input material: PBMCs. The receptors stem from a woman under 30 in good health and CMV-seropositive.

This chain joins TRBV19 and TRBJ1-1; D is perhaps TRBD1 (5 bases). The CDR3 covers 12 residues. The germline V gene has CDR1 LNHDA and CDR2 SQIVND (reference sequence). Trimming removed 3 bases from V and 9 bases from J, with 11 bases in between. CDR3 in amino acids: CASSMIQGQAFF. CDR3 nucleotide sequence: TGTGCCAGTAGTATGATTCAGGGTCAAGCTTTCTTT.

The V call is TRBV4-3, the J call TRBJ1-1, with TRBD1 as a possible D gene (6 bases). The CDR3 runs 14 residues. In germline, CDR1 is LGHNA, CDR2 YSLEER. V was trimmed by 0 bases and J by 6 bases, leaving 11 bases between them. For the CDR3, the DNA is TGCGCCAGCAGCCAAGATACAGGGACCCCTGAAGCTTTCTTT. Its protein is CASSQDTGTPEAFF.

This chain connects TRBV12-5 to TRBJ1-4; 7 bases match TRBD1. Germline V gene lookup returns CDR1 LGHNT and CDR2 FRNRAP. This CDR3 comprises 13 residues. Unmatched junction bases numbered 9, after V lost 7 bases and J lost 10 bases. CDR3 sequence: CASAGQVDGKLFF. In DNA, the CDR3 is TGTGCTAGTGCTGGACAGGTTGATGGAAAACTGTTTTTT.